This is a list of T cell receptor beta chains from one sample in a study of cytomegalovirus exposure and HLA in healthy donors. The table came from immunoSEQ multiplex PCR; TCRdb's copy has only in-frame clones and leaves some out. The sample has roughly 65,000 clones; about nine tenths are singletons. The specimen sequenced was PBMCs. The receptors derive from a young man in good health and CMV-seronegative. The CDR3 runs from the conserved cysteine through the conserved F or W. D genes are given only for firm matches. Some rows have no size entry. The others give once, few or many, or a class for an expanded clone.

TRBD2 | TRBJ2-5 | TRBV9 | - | TGTGCCAGCAGCGGCGGGAGCGGGAGGGGAGAGACCCAGTACTTC | CASSGGSGRGETQYF
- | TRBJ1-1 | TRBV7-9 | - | TGTGCCAGCAGCTTAACAGGGTTGAACACTGAAGCTTTCTTT | CASSLTGLNTEAFF
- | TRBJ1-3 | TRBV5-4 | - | TGTGCCAGCAGCTCCTCGACAGGAGTCTCTGGAAACACCATATATTTT | CASSSSTGVSGNTIYF
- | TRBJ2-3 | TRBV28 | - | TGTGCCAGCAGCCCCGGGGGGCTCCGGAGGGATACGCAGTATTTT | CASSPGGLRRDTQYF
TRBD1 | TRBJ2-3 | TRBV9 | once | TGTGCCAGCAGCGCCAGAGGACAGGGGGCAAGGTCAGATACGCAGTATTTT | CASSARGQGARSDTQYF
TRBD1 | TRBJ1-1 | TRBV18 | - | TGTGCCAGCTCACCAATGACAGGGTCTCCCGAAGCTTTCTTT | CASSPMTGSPEAFF
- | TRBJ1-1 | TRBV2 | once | TGTGCCAGCAACCCAAGGGGTACAGGGCCCAACACTGAAGCTTTCTTT | CASNPRGTGPNTEAFF
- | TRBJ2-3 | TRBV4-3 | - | TGCGCCAGCAGCCAAGATCCCAACTCCCTGAGGTTAGATACGCAGTATTTT | CASSQDPNSLRLDTQYF
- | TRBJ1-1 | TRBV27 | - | TGTGCCAGCAGTCTCCAGGGAAAGGGGACTGAAGCTTTCTTT | CASSLQGKGTEAFF
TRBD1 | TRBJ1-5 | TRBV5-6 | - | TGTGCCAGCAGCGCGCACCGGGACAGAGCCTTTTATAGCAATCAGCCCCAGCATTTT | CASSAHRDRAFYSNQPQHF
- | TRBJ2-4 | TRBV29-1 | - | TGCAGCGTTGAGGGTGGGGCGCGGCATCAAAACATTCAGTACTTC | CSVEGGARHQNIQYF
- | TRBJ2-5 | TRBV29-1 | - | TGCAGCGTTGGGACAGACCAAGAGACCCAGTACTTC | CSVGTDQETQYF
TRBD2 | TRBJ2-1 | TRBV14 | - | TGTGCCAGCAGCCAAGGTAAGCGGGAGGGCTCCTACAATGAGCAGTTCTTC | CASSQGKREGSYNEQFF
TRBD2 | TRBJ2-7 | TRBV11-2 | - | TGTGCCAGCAGGCCAATCCGGGGGGAGTTGCCTTACGAGCAGTACTTC | CASRPIRGELPYEQYF
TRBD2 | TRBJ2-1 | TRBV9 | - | TGTGCCAGCAGCGTAGGAAGCGGGAGGACCTACAATGAGCAGTTCTTC | CASSVGSGRTYNEQFF